This entry describes one T cell receptor (beta chain). Using immunoSEQ multiplex PCR, the repertoire was profiled, and TCRdb retains in-frame clones only, with some absent. The sample contains roughly 350,000 clones, 88% of which appear only once. This sample was taken from a study of blood T cell repertoires in COVID-19. This CDR3 has 13 amino acids. Germline V lookup: CDR1 MNHEY, CDR2 SMNVEV (reference sequence). With V trimmed by 6 bases and J by 7 bases, 8 bases remained unmatched. The TCR comes from a woman between 65 and 79 years old with COVID-19, enrolled during active disease. What was sequenced was peripheral blood. V gene TRBV27 combines with J gene TRBJ1-1, with 7 bases aligning to TRBD1. The CDR3 DNA is TGTGCCAGCAGAATGACAGGGCCTTATGAAGCTTTCTTT. The encoded protein is CASRMTGPYEAFF.